A single sample gave rise to the 10 T cell receptor beta chains below, sequenced in a study of identical twins. TCRdb re-analysed the 5' RACE reads in MiXCR, keeping a single row per CDR3 protein. The table records 400,000 to 500,000 distinct CDR3 sequences, 15% to 20% of them present only once. Sequencing was performed on naive T cells sorted from blood. The receptors come from a man aged 50-59 years in good health.

This clonotype came up a few times. V gene TRBV29-1 combines with J gene TRBJ2-2; 14 bases agree with TRBD2. The trim removed 6 bases at V and 5 bases at J, leaving 8 bases unmatched. The CDR3 spans 16 residues. Looked up from germline, CDR1 is SQVTM and CDR2 is ANQGSEA. Written as DNA, the CDR3 is TGCAGCGTGGCGGGGACTAGCGGGAGAAATACCGGGGAGCTGTTTTTT. Its protein product is CSVAGTSGRNTGELFF.

This clonotype occurred many times. The V and J genes are TRBV11-2 and TRBJ1-2; D possibly corresponds to TRBD1 (6 bases). Germline V gene data show CDR1 as SGHAT and CDR2 as FQNNGV. CDR3 size: 14 residues. Trimming took 4 bases from V and 4 from J, leaving 13 bases between them. The CDR3 DNA reads as TGTGCCAGCAGCTACCGACAGGTGTCCTATGGCTACACCTTC. The encoded protein is CASSYRQVSYGYTF.

The rearrangement uses TRBV12-3 or TRBV12-4 and TRBJ2-2, with D perhaps TRBD1 or TRBD2 (5 bases each). V gave up 4 bases and J gave up 3 bases, with 18 bases separating them. The CDR3 length is 17 residues. The CDR3 loop is CASSYPSGGGDTGELFF. Here the CDR3 DNA reads TGTGCCAGCAGTTACCCCTCGGGTGGGGGTGACACCGGGGAGCTGTTTTTT.

This clonotype came up a few times. The chain recombines TRBV7-8 with TRBJ2-3; 10 bases fit TRBD1. J gave up 1 base and V 1 base, and 8 bases lay outside the gene matches. Germline values: CDR1 SGHVS, CDR2 FQNEAQ. The CDR3 is made up of 18 amino acids. DNA for the CDR3: TGTGCCAGCAGCTTAGAAGGAGGGACAGGGGCAGGCACAGATACGCAGTATTTT. It is translated as CASSLEGGTGAGTDTQYF.

The chain employs TRBV18 and TRBJ2-1; the match to TRBD2 covers 8 bases. The CDR3 consists of 16 residues. The germline gives CDR1 KGHSH, CDR2 LQKENI. Germline trimming cut 3 bases from V and 0 bases from J; bases unmatched to any gene: 4. The DNA of the CDR3 is TGTGCCAGCTCACCGCGGGGGGCCCTCTCCTACAATGAGCAGTTCTTC. Translated: CASSPRGALSYNEQFF.

The sample holds many counts of this clonotype. This sequence joins TRBV5-1 and TRBJ2-3; the D is unclear. This CDR3 comprises 15 residues. Germline loops: CDR1 SGHRS, CDR2 YFSETQ. V shed 4 bases and J shed 3 bases, with 15 bases lying between them. The DNA of the CDR3 is TGCGCCAGCAGCCTTTCTGAGAGTAGGACAGATACGCAGTATTTT. It yields the protein CASSLSESRTDTQYF.

This chain uses TRBV20-1 with TRBJ1-2; no firm D call. Trimming removed 4 bases at V and 7 bases at J, with 13 bases between. Germline V gene sequence: CDR1 DFQATT, CDR2 SNEGSKA (reference sequence). The CDR3 consists of 12 residues. In nucleotides, the CDR3 is TGCAGTGCTAAGAAGCCCTCGGGTGGCTACACCTTC. The encoded protein is CSAKKPSGGYTF.

The sample holds many counts of this clonotype. V is TRBV20-1 and J is TRBJ1-5; TRBD1 might be the D (5 bases). Looked up from germline, CDR1 is DFQATT and CDR2 is SNEGSKA (reference sequence). The CDR3 is made up of 14 amino acids. With 5 bases removed from V and 0 bases from J, the gap between germline ends came to 11 bases. The CDR3 nucleotides are TGCAGTGCTGGGGGGGTCTATAGCAATCAGCCCCAGCATTTT. This translates into CSAGGVYSNQPQHF.

The chain recombines TRBV28 with TRBJ2-7; 10 nucleotides align to TRBD2. The germline gives CDR1 MDHEN, CDR2 SYDVKM. J gave up 2 bases and V 0 bases, and 7 bases lay outside the gene matches. This CDR3 is 17 amino acids long. CDR3 DNA: TGTGCCAGCAGTTTATGGCCTAGCGGGAGAGCGACCTACGAGCAGTACTTC. This codes for CASSLWPSGRATYEQYF. The whole variable domain, filled in from reference TRBV28 and TRBJ2-7, reads DVKVTQSSRYLVKRTGEKVFLECVQDMDHENMFWYRQDPGLGLRLIYFSYDVKMKEKGDIPEGYSVSREKKERFSLILESASTNQTSMYLCASSLWPSGRATYEQYFGPGTRLTVT.

CDR3: CATSRGAGNTIYF. The CDR3 nucleotides read TGTGCCACCAGCAGAGGGGCGGGAAACACCATATATTTT. The rearrangement links TRBV15 to TRBJ1-3, with D uncertain. Between the trimmed V and J ends, which lost 1 base and 4 bases, there was a span of 5 bases. The CDR3 contains 13 residues. Germline V CDR1 and CDR2: LNHNV, YYDKDF (reference sequence).